The entry below gives a single T cell receptor beta chain sequence along with its context. Its antigen is unidentified. A much larger clone lies a single base off, so this may be a read error. This CDR3 is missing its conserved last phenylalanine or tryptophan, likely due to a read error. TCR beta CDR3 amplification used multiplex PCR with 32 V and 13 J primers. TCRdb redid the calling of the multiplex PCR reads with MiXCR, one entry per CDR3 protein. The sample shows some 30,000 distinct CDR3 sequences, approximately 30% of them seen only once. The entry originates in a study of immune heterogeneity within non-small cell lung tumors. Findings and limits, study-wide: Local tumor mutational burden, with an R of around 0.37, correlated moderately but significantly with local T-cell clonality. Recurring identical dominant CDR3 beta clonotypes were observed across tumor sites within a patient, together with site-unique high-frequency clones.

Template came from bulk tumor genomic DNA, at roughly 580 ng per sample. Several biopsies per primary tumor, spaced far apart, were taken during surgery. Enrolled individuals presented with untreated, newly diagnosed non-small cell lung cancer and received curative surgery. The receptor was derived from a man aged 35-49 years with non-small cell lung cancer. The sequenced material came from lung tumor tissue.

In nucleotides, the CDR3 is TGTGCCACCGACAGACAGGGAGACTATGGCTACACCTCC. It codes for CATDRQGDYGYTS. The chain links TRBV6-1 to TRBJ1-2; 7 bases line up with TRBD1. The CDR3 totals 13 residues. Looked up from germline, CDR1 is MNHNS and CDR2 is SASEGT. Trimming took 10 bases from V and 3 from J; bases not matched to a gene: 8.